A selection of T cell receptor beta chains follows, all from one sample in a study of response to subunit inactivated influenza vaccine. MiXCR, run by TCRdb on the RT-PCR reads, gives a single entry per CDR3 protein. The table has about 530,000 distinct CDR3 sequences, 10% to 15% seen once; the top ten hold over 10%. The sequencing used PBMCs from blood, collected about 40 days after vaccination. The receptors come from a man in his fifties or sixties who received an inactivated influenza vaccine. Each CDR3 is given with its conserved first and last residue. The D gene is left open where the match is weak. Only part of the rows carry a size: once, few, many, or a class if the clone is expanded.

clone size	J gene	V gene	D gene	CDR3 protein	CDR3 DNA
few	TRBJ2-1	TRBV6-2/TRBV6-3	-	CASMIGGEQFF	TGTGCCAGCATGATCGGGGGAGAGCAGTTCTTC
few	TRBJ1-2	TRBV7-2	-	CASSLERAGVTYGYTF	TGTGCCAGCAGCTTAGAACGGGCGGGGGTCACCTATGGCTACACCTTC
-	TRBJ2-1	TRBV7-3	-	CASSLSQNNEQFF	TGTGCCAGCAGCTTAAGTCAGAACAATGAGCAGTTCTTC
many	TRBJ2-1	TRBV7-2	TRBD2	CASSLVGLDSYNEQFF	TGTGCCAGCAGCTTAGTAGGACTAGACTCCTACAATGAGCAGTTCTTC
few	TRBJ2-1	TRBV7-9	-	CASSLNAGPSYNEQFF	TGTGCCAGCAGCTTAAATGCGGGGCCATCCTACAATGAGCAGTTCTTC
-	TRBJ2-7	TRBV12-3/TRBV12-4	TRBD2	CASSSPGLAGRYEQYF	TGTGCCAGCAGTTCCCCAGGACTAGCGGGAAGGTACGAGCAGTACTTC
many	TRBJ2-3	TRBV5-1	TRBD1	CASSPGTGLDTQYF	TGCGCCAGCAGCCCAGGGACAGGGCTAGATACGCAGTATTTT
few	TRBJ2-3	TRBV5-6	-	CASSSTGASPLTDTQYF	TGTGCCAGCAGCTCCACCGGGGCCTCTCCATTGACAGATACGCAGTATTTT
few	TRBJ1-2	TRBV5-1	-	CASSLATPSNYGYTF	TGCGCCAGCAGCTTGGCCACTCCTTCTAACTATGGCTACACCTTC
many	TRBJ2-5	TRBV7-2	-	CASSSPRGVETQYF	TGTGCCAGCAGCTCCCCCAGGGGTGTTGAGACCCAGTACTTC
few	TRBJ2-2	TRBV12-3/TRBV12-4	-	CASSLGTPELFF	TGTGCCAGCAGTCTCGGGACCCCGGAGCTGTTTTTT
few	TRBJ2-3	TRBV9	TRBD2	CASSVGLASVFKYF	TGTGCCAGCAGCGTGGGACTAGCGTCCGTCTTTAAGTATTTT
-	TRBJ2-3	TRBV5-1	TRBD2	CASSLGGGRATDTQYF	TGCGCCAGCAGCTTGGGGGGCGGGAGGGCCACAGATACGCAGTATTTT
few	TRBJ1-2	TRBV6-1	-	CASSFPTVGYTF	TGTGCCAGCAGTTTCCCGACAGTTGGCTACACCTTC
few	TRBJ1-6	TRBV9	-	CASSVEALSSPLHF	TGTGCCAGCAGCGTAGAGGCCCTAAGTTCACCCCTCCACTTT
many	TRBJ2-3	TRBV5-1	TRBD1	CASSLGPGQGITDTQYF	TGCGCCAGCAGCTTGGGACCGGGACAGGGGATCACAGATACGCAGTATTTT
-	TRBJ2-1	TRBV5-1	TRBD2	CASSHSSGIYNEQFF	TGCGCCAGCAGCCACTCTAGCGGCATTTACAATGAGCAGTTCTTC
few	TRBJ2-1	TRBV7-2	TRBD2	CASSPTRLAGEQFF	TGTGCCAGCAGCCCTACCCGACTAGCGGGAGAGCAGTTCTTC
few	TRBJ2-6	TRBV12-3/TRBV12-4	-	CASSPTISGANVLTF	TGTGCCAGCAGTCCTACGATATCTGGGGCCAACGTCCTGACTTTC
few	TRBJ1-5	TRBV12-3/TRBV12-4	-	CASSFQDYGNQPQHF	TGTGCCAGCAGTTTTCAGGATTATGGCAATCAGCCCCAGCATTTT
few	TRBJ1-2	TRBV5-1	TRBD1	CASSLARQGSYGYTF	TGCGCCAGCAGCTTGGCAAGACAGGGAAGCTATGGCTACACCTTC
-	TRBJ1-5	TRBV12-3/TRBV12-4	-	CASILNQLNSNQPQHF	TGTGCCAGCATTTTAAACCAGTTGAATAGCAATCAGCCCCAGCATTTT
many	TRBJ2-1	TRBV12-3/TRBV12-4	TRBD2	CASSLTSGGAFGQFF	TGTGCCAGCAGTCTTACTAGCGGGGGGGCCTTCGGCCAGTTCTTC
few	TRBJ2-3	TRBV10-3	TRBD1	CAIRAGQGVTDTQYF	TGTGCCATCAGGGCGGGACAGGGAGTCACAGATACGCAGTATTTT
few	TRBJ2-5	TRBV12-3/TRBV12-4	-	CASAGQETQYF	TGTGCCAGCGCAGGCCAAGAGACCCAGTACTTC
-	TRBJ2-3	TRBV7-6	-	CASSLAGADTSTDTQYF	TGTGCCAGCAGCTTGGCGGGGGCCGACACTAGCACAGATACGCAGTATTTT
-	TRBJ2-7	TRBV28	-	CASSPLDSYEQYF	TGTGCCAGCAGCCCTCTTGACAGTTACGAGCAGTACTTC
many	TRBJ2-3	TRBV10-3	-	CAIRGGGFTDTQYF	TGTGCCATCAGGGGAGGAGGGTTCACAGATACGCAGTATTTT
-	TRBJ2-5	TRBV6-2/TRBV6-3	-	CASKALGETQYF	TGTGCCAGCAAAGCCCTGGGGGAGACCCAGTACTTC
few	TRBJ1-5	TRBV12-3/TRBV12-4	-	CASRDTNNQPQHF	TGTGCCAGCCGGGACACCAACAATCAGCCCCAGCATTTT
many	TRBJ2-3	TRBV29-1	TRBD1	CSVLTGTGGDTQYF	TGCAGCGTTCTCACCGGGACAGGGGGAGATACGCAGTATTTT
-	TRBJ1-1	TRBV11-1	TRBD1	CASSPPGQGRNTEAFF	TGTGCCAGCAGCCCCCCGGGACAGGGGAGAAACACTGAAGCTTTCTTT
few	TRBJ2-1	TRBV7-3	-	CASSPLSGGIGNEQFF	TGTGCCAGCAGCCCGCTGTCGGGCGGGATAGGTAATGAGCAGTTCTTC
-	TRBJ2-5	TRBV12-3/TRBV12-4	-	CASTNLAPETQYF	TGTGCCAGCACCAACCTAGCTCCAGAGACCCAGTACTTC
-	TRBJ2-7	TRBV12-3/TRBV12-4	TRBD1	CASSTDRGDSYEQYF	TGTGCCAGCAGTACCGACAGGGGTGATTCCTACGAGCAGTACTTC
many	TRBJ2-7	TRBV28	TRBD2	CASGRSGSGSYEQYF	TGTGCCAGCGGACGTAGCGGGAGCGGGTCCTACGAGCAGTACTTC
-	TRBJ1-1	TRBV10-3	TRBD1	CAIRTMQGAEGTEAFF	TGTGCCATCAGGACCATGCAGGGGGCGGAGGGCACTGAAGCTTTCTTT
-	TRBJ2-1	TRBV9	-	CASSGGRGEQFF	TGTGCCAGCAGCGGGGGGCGAGGAGAGCAGTTCTTC
few	TRBJ2-3	TRBV6-1	-	CASSERPSSIASDTQYF	TGTGCCAGCAGTGAACGACCCTCCTCGATCGCATCAGATACGCAGTATTTT
-	TRBJ2-7	TRBV27	-	CASSSRDRGDYEQYF	TGTGCCAGCAGTTCCCGGGATAGAGGGGACTACGAGCAGTACTTC
-	TRBJ2-7	TRBV7-9	-	CASSLDPAGPYEQYF	TGTGCCAGCAGCTTAGACCCAGCCGGACCCTACGAGCAGTACTTC
once	TRBJ2-1	TRBV3-1	-	CASSTTRYNEQFF	TGTGCCAGCAGCACAACTAGGTACAATGAGCAGTTCTTC
few	TRBJ1-1	TRBV19	TRBD1	CASSRDRMNTEAFF	TGTGCCAGTAGCCGGGACAGGATGAACACTGAAGCTTTCTTT
many	TRBJ2-7	TRBV12-3/TRBV12-4	-	CATCHEQYF	TGTGCCACCTGCCACGAGCAGTACTTC
-	TRBJ2-1	TRBV7-3	-	CASSLISGNEQFF	TGTGCCAGCAGCTTAATCAGCGGCAATGAGCAGTTCTTC
few	TRBJ2-3	TRBV4-1	TRBD2	CASSPKGGLAGGLRITDTQYF	TGCGCCAGCAGCCCAAAAGGGGGACTAGCGGGGGGACTGCGGATCACAGATACGCAGTATTTT
few	TRBJ2-1	TRBV7-9	-	CASSSIGYEQFF	TGTGCCAGCAGCTCCATTGGGTATGAGCAGTTCTTC
few	TRBJ2-7	TRBV12-3/TRBV12-4	-	CASSPTGIYEQYF	TGTGCCAGCAGCCCTACAGGGATCTACGAGCAGTACTTC
-	TRBJ1-3	TRBV4-1	-	CASSQDMGAGNTIYF	TGCGCCAGCAGCCAAGATATGGGGGCTGGAAACACCATATATTTT
few	TRBJ1-2	TRBV29-1	TRBD1	CSVMDRADGYTF	TGCAGCGTGATGGACAGGGCCGATGGCTACACCTTC
-	TRBJ2-2	TRBV7-9	-	CASSLARTGGDTGELFF	TGTGCCAGCAGCTTAGCCCGGACCGGTGGTGACACCGGGGAGCTGTTTTTT
-	TRBJ2-7	TRBV4-2	TRBD2	CASSQDPLAGGPTGEQYF	TGTGCCAGCAGCCAAGATCCCCTAGCGGGAGGCCCCACCGGCGAGCAGTACTTC
many	TRBJ2-5	TRBV4-1	-	CASSQDPSGDQETQYF	TGCGCCAGCAGCCAAGACCCGTCCGGGGACCAAGAGACCCAGTACTTC
few	TRBJ2-3	TRBV7-2	TRBD2	CASSDSGRADTQYF	TGTGCCAGCAGCGATAGCGGGAGGGCAGATACGCAGTATTTT
-	TRBJ1-6	TRBV6-1	-	CASSETGYSPLHF	TGTGCCAGCAGTGAGACAGGCTATTCACCCCTCCACTTT
few	TRBJ2-1	TRBV15	-	CATSSKGHYYNEQFF	TGTGCCACCAGCAGCAAGGGACACTACTACAATGAGCAGTTCTTC
-	TRBJ2-2	TRBV20-1	-	CSARDLQGGPGELFF	TGCAGTGCTAGAGATTTACAGGGAGGGCCCGGGGAGCTGTTTTTT
-	TRBJ2-1	TRBV12-3/TRBV12-4	-	CASRLRGQSYNEQFF	TGTGCCAGCAGACTCCGCGGGCAGAGTTACAATGAGCAGTTCTTC
-	TRBJ2-7	TRBV6-2/TRBV6-3	-	CASGQSLFYEQYF	TGTGCCAGCGGACAGAGCCTCTTCTACGAGCAGTACTTC
-	TRBJ2-1	TRBV7-2	-	CASSLELANNEQFF	TGTGCCAGCAGCTTAGAACTAGCTAACAATGAGCAGTTCTTC